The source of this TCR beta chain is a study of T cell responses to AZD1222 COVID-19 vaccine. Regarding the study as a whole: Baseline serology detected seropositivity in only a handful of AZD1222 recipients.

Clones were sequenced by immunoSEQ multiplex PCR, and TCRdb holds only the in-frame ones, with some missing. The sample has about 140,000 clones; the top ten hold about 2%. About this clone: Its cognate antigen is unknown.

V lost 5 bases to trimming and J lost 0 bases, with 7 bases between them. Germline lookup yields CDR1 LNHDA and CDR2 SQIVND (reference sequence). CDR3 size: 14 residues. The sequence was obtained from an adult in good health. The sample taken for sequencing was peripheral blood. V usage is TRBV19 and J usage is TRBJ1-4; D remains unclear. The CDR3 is CASSLRATNEKLFF. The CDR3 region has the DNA TGTGCCAGTAGTCTTCGGGCAACTAATGAAAAACTGTTTTTT. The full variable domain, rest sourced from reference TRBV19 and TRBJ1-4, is DGGITQSPKYLFRKEGQNVTLSCEQNLNHDAMYWYRQDPGQGLRLIYYSQIVNDFQKGDIAEGYSVSREKKESFPLTVTSAQKNPTAFYLCASSLRATNEKLFFGSGTQLSVL.